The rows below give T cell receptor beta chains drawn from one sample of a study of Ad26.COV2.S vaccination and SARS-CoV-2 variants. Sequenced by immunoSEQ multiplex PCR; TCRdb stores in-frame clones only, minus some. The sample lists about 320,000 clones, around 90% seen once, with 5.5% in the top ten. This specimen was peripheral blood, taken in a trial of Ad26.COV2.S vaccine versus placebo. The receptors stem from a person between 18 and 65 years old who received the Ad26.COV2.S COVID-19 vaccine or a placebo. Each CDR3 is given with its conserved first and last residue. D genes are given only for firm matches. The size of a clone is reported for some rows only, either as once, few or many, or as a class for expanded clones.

TGTGCCAGCAGGCGGGTCATAAAAGGAGATACGCAGTATTTT	CASRRVIKGDTQYF	TRBV7-8	-	TRBJ2-3	-
TGTGCCAGCAGCGTAGCGTCGGGACGAGGGGAACTGTTTTTT	CASSVASGRGELFF	TRBV9	-	TRBJ1-4	-
TGTGCCAGCAGTTACAGGGATAATTCACCCCTCCACTTT	CASSYRDNSPLHF	TRBV6-2/TRBV6-3	-	TRBJ1-6	-
TGTGCCAGTAGTATGTACCACGGGGGGGCTGATAATGAGCAGTTCTTC	CASSMYHGGADNEQFF	TRBV19	-	TRBJ2-1	TRBD2
TGTGCCAGCGGGGAGAGCTCTGGAAACACCATATATTTT	CASGESSGNTIYF	TRBV12-3/TRBV12-4	-	TRBJ1-3	-
TGTGCCAGCAGCGCTGCTGGACCTAACTATGGCTACACCTTC	CASSAAGPNYGYTF	TRBV5-6	-	TRBJ1-2	-
TGTGCCAGCGGCGGCAGGGGGGCGTGGGGGGAGACCCAGTACTTC	CASGGRGAWGETQYF	TRBV11-3	-	TRBJ2-5	-
TGTGCCAGCAGCCCGGGGACTAGCGGGGGGTCAGATACGCAGTATTTT	CASSPGTSGGSDTQYF	TRBV7-2	-	TRBJ2-3	TRBD2
TGTGCCAGCAGCTTAACACCGAACACTGAAGCTTTCTTT	CASSLTPNTEAFF	TRBV7-3	-	TRBJ1-1	-
TGTGCCAGCAGCTCCGGACAGGGAGAGACCCAGTACTTC	CASSSGQGETQYF	TRBV7-2	once	TRBJ2-5	TRBD1
TGTGCCAGCAGCTTAGATCAGACAGGGGCCAACACCGGGGAGCTGTTTTTT	CASSLDQTGANTGELFF	TRBV11-3	-	TRBJ2-2	TRBD1
TGCAGCGTTGAAGTCGAGAGTAGGGAGACCCAGTACTTC	CSVEVESRETQYF	TRBV29-1	-	TRBJ2-5	-
TGTGCCAGTAGGGCCCGGGGACGCACAGATACGCAGTATTTT	CASRARGRTDTQYF	TRBV19	once	TRBJ2-3	-
TGTGCCAGCAGCTTAGATAGAGGGGAGACCCAGTACTTC	CASSLDRGETQYF	TRBV7-2	-	TRBJ2-5	-
TGTGCCAGCAGCTTAGATATACTAGGGGAGCTGTTTTTT	CASSLDILGELFF	TRBV7-2	-	TRBJ2-2	-
TGTGCCATCAGTGAGTGGGGTGACTATGGCTACACCTTC	CAISEWGDYGYTF	TRBV10-3	-	TRBJ1-2	-